The entry that follows covers one T cell receptor beta chain sequence. The sample belongs to a study of T cell changes during pregnancy in multiple sclerosis. Trimming pared 8 bases from V and 3 bases from J, leaving 13 bases between. CDR1 is MNHNS, CDR2 SASEGT, per germline. This CDR3 has 13 amino acids. The repertoire was sequenced with immunoSEQ multiplex PCR; TCRdb's copy has only in-frame clones and lacks some. This sample has some 94,000 clones, with roughly 90% found just once. The TCR was taken from a female donor with multiple sclerosis, enrolled in a pregnancy study. This rearrangement joins TRBV6-1 to TRBJ1-1; D ambiguous. This specimen consisted of peripheral blood, obtained in the first trimester of pregnancy. The CDR3 protein is CASSRVYDTEAFF. The CDR3, as DNA: TGTGCCAGCTCGAGGGTCTATGACACTGAAGCTTTCTTT.